Below are 20 T cell receptor beta chains sequenced from a single sample in a study of T cell repertoires in cytomegalovirus infection. From the reads, TCRdb called clonotypes with MiXCR, one entry per CDR3 protein. The sample holds about 530,000 distinct CDR3 sequences, around 27% seen once. Sequenced: PBMCs. All receptors derive from a human donor in good health (CMV status not recorded). Some clones in this sample may be carry-over from other donors' samples.

The chain combines TRBV6-5 with TRBJ2-3; TRBD2 matches at 14 bases. The CDR3 runs 17 residues. Germline CDR1 reads MNHEY; CDR2 reads SVGAGI. V lost 0 bases and J lost 8; bases outside the gene matches: 7. CDR3 sequence: CASSYSGLAGGGGTQYF. Here the CDR3 DNA reads TGTGCCAGCAGTTACTCCGGACTAGCGGGAGGTGGTGGTACGCAGTATTTT.

This clonotype was picked up a small number of times. The rearrangement links TRBV6-5 to TRBJ2-7; 9 bases match TRBD2. V shed 0 bases and J 2 bases; nucleotides not matched to a gene: 2. Germline CDR1 reads MNHEY; CDR2 reads SVGAGI. CDR3 length: 15 amino acids. The CDR3 region has the DNA TGTGCCAGCAGTTACTCTGCGGGAGGGCCCTACGAGCAGTACTTC. Translated, it gives CASSYSAGGPYEQYF.

This clonotype showed up many times. CDR3 in DNA: TGTGCCAGCAGTGACCCCACGTTGAGTGGCAATGAGCAGTTCTTC. It codes for CASSDPTLSGNEQFF. V is TRBV6-1 and J is TRBJ2-1, with D uncertain. The germline gives CDR1 MNHNS, CDR2 SASEGT. CDR3 length: 15 amino acids. V dropped 3 bases and J dropped 6 bases, with 15 bases sitting between them.

The chain carries TRBV7-3 and TRBJ2-6; TRBD1 aligns across 8 bases. V shed 2 bases and J 1 base; nucleotides not matched to a gene: 10. The CDR3 spans 19 residues. CDR1 and CDR2 (germline): SGHTA, FQGTGA. The CDR3 bases are TGTGCCAGCAGCTTATCGGACAGGGTTCGAGGGTCTGGGGCCAACGTCCTGACTTTC. Its protein product is CASSLSDRVRGSGANVLTF. Filled out from reference TRBV7-3 and TRBJ2-6, the complete variable domain reads GAGVSQTPSNKVTEKGKYVELRCDPISGHTALYWYRQSLGQGPEFLIYFQGTGAADDSGLPNDRFFAVRPEGSVSTLKIQRTERGDSAVYLCASSLSDRVRGSGANVLTFGAGSRLTVL.

This sequence joins TRBV11-2 and TRBJ2-2; maybe TRBD1 (6 bases). CDR1 is SGHAT, CDR2 FQNNGV, per germline. V lost 5 bases and J 8 bases, leaving 15 bases between the germline ends. CDR3 length equals 14 residues. The CDR3 sequence is CASSKTGSTGELFF. DNA of the CDR3: TGTGCCAGCAGCAAGACAGGCTCAACTGGGGAGCTGTTTTTT.

This clonotype was counted many times. The chain carries TRBV7-6 and TRBJ1-1; 7 nucleotides match TRBD1. Germline assignment: CDR1 SGHVS and CDR2 FNYEAQ. V shed 6 bases, J shed 7 bases, and the junction held 5 bases outside the gene matches. The CDR3 spans 12 residues. The CDR3 loop reads CASSPRDSEAFF. As DNA, the CDR3 is TGTGCCAGCAGTCCCCGGGACAGTGAAGCTTTCTTT.

This clonotype was seen many times. The chain has TRBV4-2 and TRBJ2-5, with a weak D call TRBD2 (6 bases). V lost 1 base and J lost 4, with 22 bases in between. Germline lookup yields CDR1 LGHNA and CDR2 YNFKEQ. CDR3 size: 18 residues. In DNA, the CDR3 is TGTGCCAGCAGCCAAGCAGCGCGGACTACATCAAGGGGAGAGACCCAGTACTTC. This translates into CASSQAARTTSRGETQYF.

The chain combines TRBV5-1 with TRBJ2-5, with 8 bases matching TRBD2. Germline V gene data show CDR1 as SGHRS and CDR2 as YFSETQ. V shed 0 bases and J 2 bases; nucleotides not matched to a gene: 6. The CDR3 loop spans 16 amino acids. CDR3 sequence reads: CASSLAVSGEQETQYF. CDR3 DNA: TGCGCCAGCAGCTTGGCGGTTAGCGGGGAGCAAGAGACCCAGTACTTC.

The chain recombines TRBV19 with TRBJ1-5; D call uncertain. The CDR3 contains 15 residues. Germline V CDR1 and CDR2: LNHDA, SQIVND (reference sequence). The germline V and J ends were trimmed by 6 bases and 6 bases, with 18 bases remaining between them. CDR3 nucleotide sequence: TGTGCCAGTAGCACGGGGTGGGATCAGGCTCAGCCCCAGCATTTT. This gives the protein CASSTGWDQAQPQHF.

V gene TRBV7-3 combines with J gene TRBJ2-2; possible D gene TRBD1, 6 bases. The CDR3 covers 15 residues. From germline, CDR1 is SGHTA and CDR2 FQGTGA. Trimming shortened V by 3 bases and J by 6 bases, and 14 bases separated the two germline ends. CDR3 in DNA: TGTGCCAGCAGCTTGGTTCAGGGGATGCCCGGGGAGCTGTTTTTT. Protein product: CASSLVQGMPGELFF.

This clonotype appeared a single time. V gene TRBV5-1 combines with J gene TRBJ2-5; tentatively, D is TRBD1 or TRBD2 (6 bases each). The CDR3 has 15 residues. Germline CDR1 is SGHRS and CDR2 is YFSETQ. V shed 0 bases and J shed 5 bases, with 14 bases lying between them. The CDR3 DNA follows: TGCGCCAGCAGCTTGGAGTCAGGGGACTGGGAGACCCAGTACTTC. As protein: CASSLESGDWETQYF.

The chain carries TRBV5-1 and TRBJ2-1, with TRBD2 matching over 9 bases. J was trimmed by 5 bases and V by 1 base; bases with no gene match: 16. CDR3 length equals 19 residues. Germline CDR1 reads SGHRS; CDR2 reads YFSETQ. CDR3 region: CASSLFYPPLAGINNEQFF. As DNA, the CDR3 is TGCGCCAGCAGCTTGTTTTACCCCCCGCTAGCGGGAATTAACAATGAGCAGTTCTTC.

This clonotype has a count of ten or more. This chain uses TRBV7-2 with TRBJ1-4; D is undetermined. CDR3 length: 15 amino acids. With 2 bases removed from V and 5 bases from J, the gap between germline ends came to 12 bases. Germline assignment: CDR1 SGHTA and CDR2 FQGNSA. In nucleotides, the CDR3 is TGTGCCAGCAGCTTATTCTTAGGGCCAAATGAAAAACTGTTTTTT. As protein: CASSLFLGPNEKLFF.

The rearrangement links TRBV4-1 to TRBJ2-5; 9 nucleotides line up with TRBD1. The CDR3 has 16 residues. V lost 0 bases and J lost 2; bases outside the gene matches: 4. Germline V CDR1 and CDR2: MGHRA, YSYEKL. The CDR3 bases are TGCGCCAGCAGCCAAGAGGACAGGGGAGGACAAGAGACCCAGTACTTC. Its protein product is CASSQEDRGGQETQYF.

This clonotype showed up many times. This rearrangement joins TRBV7-2 to TRBJ1-6; no clear D gene. V lost 2 bases, J lost 8 bases, and 7 bases lay in between. This CDR3 is 13 amino acids long. Germline loops: CDR1 SGHTA, CDR2 FQGNSA. This CDR3 reads CASSLKIDSPLHF. The CDR3 DNA is TGTGCCAGCAGCTTAAAGATTGATTCACCCCTCCACTTT. Full variable domain (rest looked up from reference TRBV7-2 and TRBJ1-6): GAGVSQSPSNKVTEKGKDVELRCDPISGHTALYWYRQSLGQGLEFLIYFQGNSAPDKSGLPSDRFSAERTGGSVSTLTIQRTQQEDSAVYLCASSLKIDSPLHFGNGTRLTVT.

There are a few counts of this clonotype. The chain is built from TRBV11-1 and TRBJ2-5; 8 positions match TRBD1. The CDR3 consists of 13 residues. The V segment lost 6 bases and the J segment 4 bases; nucleotides outside the gene matches: 4. Germline assignment: CDR1 SGHAT and CDR2 FQDESV (reference sequence). Written as DNA, the CDR3 is TGTGCCAGCAGGGCCAGGGGGCGAGAGACCCAGTACTTC. This gives the protein CASRARGRETQYF.

The chain has TRBV11-2 and TRBJ1-4; 9 nucleotides match TRBD1. CDR1 and CDR2 (germline): SGHAT, FQNNGV. This CDR3 has 16 residues. Germline trimming cut 3 bases from V and 7 bases from J; bases unmatched to any gene: 9. The CDR3 region has the DNA TGTGCCAGCAGCTTGGCGTCCGGGACAGGGAGTGAAAAACTGTTTTTT. It yields the protein CASSLASGTGSEKLFF.

The V call is TRBV7-2, the J call TRBJ1-5; D call uncertain. The length of the CDR3 is 19 residues. From germline, CDR1 is SGHTA and CDR2 FQGNSA. Deletions cut 0 bases from V and 3 bases from J, with 21 bases between. CDR3 nucleotide sequence: TGTGCCAGCAGCTTAGCTGGGTCTGTGGGGATAGGGTACAATCAGCCCCAGCATTTT. Its translation is CASSLAGSVGIGYNQPQHF. Full variable domain (rest looked up from reference TRBV7-2 and TRBJ1-5): GAGVSQSPSNKVTEKGKDVELRCDPISGHTALYWYRQSLGQGLEFLIYFQGNSAPDKSGLPSDRFSAERTGGSVSTLTIQRTQQEDSAVYLCASSLAGSVGIGYNQPQHFGDGTRLSIL.

About this clonotype: The junction departs from the called germline gene at one end, perhaps through a read error. The chain is built from TRBV6-2 or TRBV6-3 and TRBJ2-5, with D possibly matching TRBD2 (6 bases). The CDR3 is 16 residues long. Germline CDR1 is MNHEY and CDR2 is SVGEGT. The CDR3 spells CASSSLAEPPQGTQYF. In DNA, the CDR3 is TGTGCCAGCAGTTCTTTAGCGGAACCCCCACAAGGGACCCAGTACTTC.

The chain uses TRBV6-2 or TRBV6-3 and TRBJ2-7, with D maybe TRBD1 (5 bases). Per the germline V gene, CDR1 is MNHEY and CDR2 is SVGEGT. Trimming pared 2 bases from V and 2 bases from J, leaving 16 bases between. The CDR3 is made up of 16 amino acids. CDR3 DNA: TGTGCCAGCAGTTACGGTGGGCTGCAGGGCCCCTACGAGCAGTACGTC. Protein: CASSYGGLQGPYEQYV.